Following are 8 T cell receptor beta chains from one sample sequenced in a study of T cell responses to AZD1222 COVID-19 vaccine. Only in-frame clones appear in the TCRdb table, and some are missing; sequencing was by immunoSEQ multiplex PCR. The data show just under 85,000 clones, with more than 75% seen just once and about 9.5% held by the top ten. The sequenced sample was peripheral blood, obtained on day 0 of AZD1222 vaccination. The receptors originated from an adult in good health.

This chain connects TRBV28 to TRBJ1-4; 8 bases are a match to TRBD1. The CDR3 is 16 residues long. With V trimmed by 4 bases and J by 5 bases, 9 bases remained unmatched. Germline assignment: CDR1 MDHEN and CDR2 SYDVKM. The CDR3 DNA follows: TGTGCCAGCAGTTCGCCAACAGGGGGGGCCAATGAAAAACTGTTTTTT. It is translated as CASSSPTGGANEKLFF.

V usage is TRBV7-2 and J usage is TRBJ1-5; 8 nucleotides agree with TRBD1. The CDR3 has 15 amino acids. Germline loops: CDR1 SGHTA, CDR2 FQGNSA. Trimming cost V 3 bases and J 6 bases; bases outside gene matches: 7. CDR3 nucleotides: TGTGCCAGCAGCTTTCAGACAGGGGTCCGTCAGCCCCAGCATTTT. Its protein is CASSFQTGVRQPQHF.

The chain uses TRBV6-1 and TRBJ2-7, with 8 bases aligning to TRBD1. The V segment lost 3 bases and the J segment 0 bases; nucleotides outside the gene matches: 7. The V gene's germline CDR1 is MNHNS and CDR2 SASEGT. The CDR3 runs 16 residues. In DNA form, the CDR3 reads TGTGCCAGCAGTGAGAGACAGGGGATGGGCTCCTACGAGCAGTACTTC. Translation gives CASSERQGMGSYEQYF.

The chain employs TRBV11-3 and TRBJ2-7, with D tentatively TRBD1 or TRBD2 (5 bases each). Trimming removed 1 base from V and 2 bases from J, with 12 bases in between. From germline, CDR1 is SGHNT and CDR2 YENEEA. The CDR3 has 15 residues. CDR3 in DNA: TGTGCCAGCAGCTTAGGTGCAGGGACCACCTACGAGCAGTACTTC. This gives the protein CASSLGAGTTYEQYF.

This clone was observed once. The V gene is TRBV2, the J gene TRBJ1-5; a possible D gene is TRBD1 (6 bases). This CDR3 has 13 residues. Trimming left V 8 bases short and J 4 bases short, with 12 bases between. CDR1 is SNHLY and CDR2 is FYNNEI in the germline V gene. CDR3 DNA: TGTGCCAGCGTGCGGACAGCAAATCAGCCCCAGCATTTT. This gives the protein CASVRTANQPQHF.

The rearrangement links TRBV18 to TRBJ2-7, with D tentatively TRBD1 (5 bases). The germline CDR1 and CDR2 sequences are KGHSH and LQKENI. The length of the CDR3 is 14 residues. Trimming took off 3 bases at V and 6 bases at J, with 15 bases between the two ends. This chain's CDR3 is CASSPSAGNREQYF. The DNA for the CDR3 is TGTGCCAGCTCACCGTCCGCAGGGAACCGCGAGCAGTACTTC.

Here the CDR3 reads CASSLALGQFEAFF. CDR3 bases: TGTGCCAGCAGCTTAGCCCTCGGACAATTTGAAGCTTTCTTT. The chain recombines TRBV7-2 with TRBJ1-1, with D possibly being TRBD1 (5 bases). V lost 0 bases and J 7 bases, leaving 12 bases between the germline ends. The CDR3 totals 14 residues. Germline CDR1 SGHTA, CDR2 FQGNSA.

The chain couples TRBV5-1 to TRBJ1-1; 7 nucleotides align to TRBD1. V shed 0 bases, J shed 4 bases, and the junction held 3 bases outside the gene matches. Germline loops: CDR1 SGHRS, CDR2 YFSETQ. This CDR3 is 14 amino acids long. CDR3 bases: TGCGCCAGCAGCTTGGGGACAGGAGTCACTGAAGCTTTCTTT. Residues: CASSLGTGVTEAFF.